This TCR beta chain was identified in a study of neurological immune-mediated disorders. Time point here: technical triplicate 3. Input was around 1 million sorted T cells, either CD4+ or CD8+. The CDR3 has 16 amino acids. The germline V gene encodes CDR1 SEHNR and CDR2 FQNEAQ (reference sequence). Between the trimmed V and J ends, which lost 0 bases and 2 bases, there was a span of 12 bases. One entry per CDR3 protein results from TCRdb running MiXCR on the 5' RACE reads. Of about 30,000 distinct CDR3 sequences listed, 15% to 20% are singletons. Sequencing was done on a sample of CD4+ T cells from blood. The sequence was collected from a female donor with HTLV-1-associated myelopathy (HAM/TSP). V usage is TRBV7-9 and J usage is TRBJ2-3; D remains unclear. This CDR3 reads CASSLALGPSTDTQYF. DNA for the CDR3: TGTGCCAGCAGCTTAGCGCTGGGTCCGTCCACAGATACGCAGTATTTT.